A single sample gave rise to the 5 T cell receptor beta chains below, sequenced in a study of blood T cell repertoires in COVID-19. Sequenced by immunoSEQ multiplex PCR; TCRdb stores in-frame clones only, minus some. The repertoire includes roughly 160,000 clones, under 90% of them detected once, and approximately 2% sits in the top ten. The sequencing input was peripheral blood. The source is a woman over 75 with acute or convalescent COVID-19.

This clone was seen once. CDR3 sequence (DNA): TGTGCCAGTAGTATTGGGCAGGGCGTAGAGACCCAGTACTTC. Its translation: CASSIGQGVETQYF. The chain uses TRBV19 and TRBJ2-5; D is perhaps TRBD1 (5 bases). Germline CDR1 LNHDA, CDR2 SQIVND (reference sequence). CDR3 length: 14 residues. V shed 3 bases and J shed 4 bases, with 12 bases lying between them.

This chain uses TRBV2 with TRBJ2-2, with TRBD1 identical over 9 bases. The germline CDR1 and CDR2 sequences are SNHLY and FYNNEI. Trimming took 6 bases from V and 1 from J; bases not matched to a gene: 6. The CDR3 has 16 amino acids. CDR3 residues: CASSSTGGLNTGELFF. The CDR3 region has the DNA TGTGCCAGCAGCTCAACAGGGGGCTTGAACACCGGGGAGCTGTTTTTT.

Only one count was recorded for this clone. The rearrangement links TRBV3-1 (or the pseudogene TRBV3-2) to TRBJ1-2, with 8 nucleotides matching TRBD1. The CDR3 extends over 14 amino acids. CDR1 and CDR2 from the germline V gene are LGHDT and YNNKEL (reference sequence). The V gene end was trimmed by 4 bases and the J gene end by 5 bases; junction bases not matched to a gene: 6. The CDR3 DNA follows: TGTGCCAGCAGCCCTTTGACAGGGGAGTATGGCTACACCTTC. Translated, it gives CASSPLTGEYGYTF.

This sequence joins TRBV5-1 and TRBJ2-7, with 7 positions matching TRBD2. CDR3 length: 16 residues. Trimming at V came to 4 bases and at J to 2 bases, leaving 12 bases not matched to a gene. Germline V gives CDR1 SGHRS, CDR2 YFSETQ. The DNA for the CDR3 is TGCGCCAGCAGCCCGGACGGGGCGGGAGATACCTACGAGCAGTACTTC. This sequence encodes CASSPDGAGDTYEQYF.

This clone was recorded only once. J is TRBJ1-5 and V is TRBV4-3; D perhaps matches TRBD1 (5 bases). With 0 bases removed from V and 6 bases from J, the gap between germline ends came to 15 bases. Germline values: CDR1 LGHNA, CDR2 YSLEER. CDR3 length equals 16 residues. The chain's CDR3 is CASSQDWGHGGQPQHF. CDR3 DNA: TGCGCCAGCAGCCAAGATTGGGGCCACGGCGGTCAGCCCCAGCATTTT.